These 15 T cell receptor beta chains were all obtained from the same sample, sequenced in a study of shared clonotypes between healthy human individuals. Sequenced by immunoSEQ multiplex PCR; TCRdb stores in-frame clones only, minus some. Of some 2.1 million clones listed, 80% to 95% are singletons. Positive CCR7 selection of CD45RO-negative cells yielded the naive CD8 cells, and terminally differentiated effector memory CD45RA+ cells were excluded. Sequencing was carried out using naive CD8+ T cells from PBMCs. The receptor source for this set is a man younger than 35 in good health. Some clones in this sample may be carry-over from other donors' samples.

The J gene is TRBJ2-3, the V gene TRBV9; weak D call: TRBD1 (6 bases). V was pared by 4 bases and J by 1 base, with 22 bases between. Germline loops: CDR1 SGDLS, CDR2 YYNGEE. The length of the CDR3 is 18 residues. The chain's CDR3 is CASSPWETGTRGTDTQYF. CDR3 sequence (DNA): TGTGCCAGCAGCCCCTGGGAAACCGGGACAAGGGGCACAGATACGCAGTATTTT.

Concerning this clone: Other DNA sequences in this specimen translate into the identical CDR3. This chain joins TRBV27 and TRBJ2-1, with 7 positions matching TRBD1. In germline, CDR1 is MNHEY, CDR2 SMNVEV (reference sequence). With 5 bases clipped from V and 4 bases from J, the junction kept 5 bases outside the gene matches. The CDR3 loop spans 14 amino acids. CDR3 protein: CASSPGTAYNEQFF. In nucleotides, the CDR3 is TGTGCCAGCAGTCCAGGGACAGCATACAATGAGCAGTTCTTC.

A remark on this clone: Other DNA sequences in this specimen translate into the identical CDR3. This chain uses TRBV7-9 with TRBJ1-1; no definite D call. The CDR3 extends over 11 amino acids. V was clipped by 3 bases and J by 4 bases, with 3 bases between them. CDR1 and CDR2 from the germline V gene are SEHNR and FQNEAQ (reference sequence). The CDR3 loop reads CASSFGTEAFF. The CDR3 region has the DNA TGTGCCAGCAGCTTCGGCACTGAAGCTTTCTTT.

The chain recombines TRBV4-3 with TRBJ2-7, with 7 bases identical to TRBD2. The CDR3 has 16 residues. Germline CDR1 is LGHNA and CDR2 is YSLEER. Trimming cost V 0 bases and J 3 bases; bases outside gene matches: 8. CDR3 bases: TGCGCCAGCAGCCAAGATCGGGCTAGCGGAAACTACGAGCAGTACTTC. Protein sequence: CASSQDRASGNYEQYF.

The chain joins TRBV13 to TRBJ2-1; unclear D gene. Trimming left V 0 bases short and J 6 bases short, with 6 bases between. The CDR3 runs 13 residues. CDR1 PRHDT and CDR2 FYEKMQ come from the germline V gene (reference sequence). The CDR3 region is CASSLGTSNEQFF. For the CDR3, the DNA is TGTGCCAGCAGCTTAGGGACTTCCAATGAGCAGTTCTTC.

The chain is built from TRBV19 and TRBJ1-1; D is undetermined. This CDR3 spans 13 amino acids. V was shortened by 11 bases and J by 1 base, with 14 bases between the two germline ends. CDR1 and CDR2 from the germline V gene are LNHDA and SQIVND (reference sequence). The CDR3 DNA reads as TGTGCCTCCCGGGTTGCGGGGAACACTGAAGCTTTCTTT. This translates into CASRVAGNTEAFF.

The chain uses TRBV28 and TRBJ2-2; TRBD2 aligns across 9 bases. The germline V gene has CDR1 MDHEN and CDR2 SYDVKM. V was clipped by 3 bases and J by 1 base; unmatched bases: 3. This CDR3 is built from 16 residues. CDR3 DNA sequence: TGTGCCAGCAGTTTCCTGACTAGCGGGAACACCGGGGAGCTGTTTTTT. It yields the protein CASSFLTSGNTGELFF.

This sequence joins TRBV18 and TRBJ2-7; D is perhaps TRBD1 (5 bases). This CDR3 region has 16 residues. The V end lost 2 bases, the J end lost 0 bases, and 14 bases lay between the germline ends. CDR1 and CDR2 (germline): KGHSH, LQKENI. The CDR3 DNA sequence: TGTGCCAGCTCACCAAGTAAGGGGCCTATCTCCTACGAGCAGTACTTC. Its translation is CASSPSKGPISYEQYF.

The chain recombines TRBV28 with TRBJ1-2; tentatively, D is TRBD1 (6 bases). The V gene's germline CDR1 is MDHEN and CDR2 SYDVKM. The CDR3 totals 15 residues. V lost 5 bases and J 4 bases, leaving 17 bases between the germline ends. This CDR3 reads CASSRESDSIYGYTF. DNA for the CDR3: TGTGCCAGCAGTCGCGAGTCGGACAGCATCTATGGCTACACCTTC.

The chain uses TRBV7-9 and TRBJ2-3; D gene unclear. Germline V lookup: CDR1 SEHNR, CDR2 FQNEAQ (reference sequence). The CDR3 consists of 15 residues. Trimming took 3 bases from V and 3 from J, leaving 13 bases between them. DNA of the CDR3: TGTGCCAGCAGCTTTTCATCTCCTATTACAGATACGCAGTATTTT. This translates into CASSFSSPITDTQYF.

This chain links TRBV7-6 with TRBJ2-1, with 9 bases lining up with TRBD2. Germline lookup yields CDR1 SGHVS and CDR2 FNYEAQ. CDR3 length equals 15 residues. Unmatched junction bases numbered 6, after V lost 3 bases and J lost 6 bases. The CDR3 protein is CASSFLSGSGNEQFF. In DNA, the CDR3 is TGTGCCAGCAGCTTCCTTAGCGGGAGTGGCAATGAGCAGTTCTTC. The full variable domain, in which reference TRBV7-6 and TRBJ2-1 provide the parts outside the CDR3, is GAGVSQSPRYKVTKRGQDVALRCDPISGHVSLYWYRQALGQGPEFLTYFNYEAQQDKSGLPNDRFSAERPEGSISTLTIQRTEQRDSAMYRCASSFLSGSGNEQFFGPGTRLTVL.

The chain recombines TRBV28 with TRBJ2-3, with D perhaps given as TRBD1 or TRBD2 (7 bases each). Germline V lookup: CDR1 MDHEN, CDR2 SYDVKM. Trimming removed 2 bases from V and 2 bases from J, with 23 bases in between. The CDR3 loop spans 19 amino acids. CDR3 residues: CASSLPDGGDSGPTDTQYF. CDR3 DNA: TGTGCCAGCAGTTTACCAGATGGGGGGGACAGTGGCCCCACAGATACGCAGTATTTT.

The chain employs TRBV30 and TRBJ2-7; possible D gene TRBD1, 6 bases. The CDR3 contains 13 residues. Germline CDR1 and CDR2: GTSNPN and SVGIG (reference sequence). Trimming took 4 bases from V and 4 from J, leaving 14 bases between them. CDR3 loop: CAWTQGFDYEQYF. In DNA form, the CDR3 reads TGTGCCTGGACTCAGGGGTTCGATTACGAGCAGTACTTC. The whole variable domain, filled in from reference TRBV30 and TRBJ2-7, reads SQTIHQWPATLVQPVGSPLSLECTVEGTSNPNLYWYRQAAGRGLQLLFYSVGIGQISSEVPQNLSASRPQDRQFILSSKKLLLSDSGFYLCAWTQGFDYEQYFGPGTRLTVT.

The gene calls are TRBV2 and TRBJ1-2; maybe TRBD1 (5 bases). The V and J ends lost 11 bases and 2 bases respectively, with 15 bases between them. Per the germline V gene, CDR1 is SNHLY and CDR2 is FYNNEI. This CDR3 has 13 residues. CDR3 sequence reads: CARRGGENYGYTF. The CDR3 DNA follows: TGTGCCCGGAGGGGAGGGGAGAACTATGGCTACACCTTC.

The chain links TRBV7-2 to TRBJ1-1; TRBD1 matches at 8 bases. CDR1 is SGHTA, CDR2 FQGNSA, per germline. The CDR3 has 15 residues. J was trimmed by 0 bases and V by 5 bases; bases with no gene match: 5. The CDR3 region is CASSPGQGLNTEAFF. CDR3 in DNA: TGTGCCAGCAGCCCCGGACAGGGTTTGAACACTGAAGCTTTCTTT. The full variable domain, in which reference TRBV7-2 and TRBJ1-1 provide the parts outside the CDR3, is GAGVSQSPSNKVTEKGKDVELRCDPISGHTALYWYRQSLGQGLEFLIYFQGNSAPDKSGLPSDRFSAERTGGSVSTLTIQRTQQEDSAVYLCASSPGQGLNTEAFFGQGTRLTVV.